One and the same sample provided the 12 T cell receptor beta chains below, sequenced in a study of blood T cell repertoires in COVID-19. Sequencing used immunoSEQ multiplex PCR; TCRdb keeps in-frame clones, though not all of them. The table has over 100,000 clones, about 85% seen once. Sequencing input: peripheral blood. Receptors were obtained from a woman aged 45-65 years with COVID-19, enrolled during active disease.

The rearrangement links TRBV6-2 or TRBV6-3 to TRBJ1-6; D may be TRBD1 (6 bases). Germline values: CDR1 MNHEY, CDR2 SVGEGT. This CDR3 has 19 residues. Trimming cost V 6 bases and J 1 base, with 22 bases left between them. This CDR3 reads CASSLGLGTMRSYNSPLHF. The CDR3 coding sequence is TGTGCCAGCAGCCTCGGATTGGGGACAATGAGGTCCTATAATTCACCCCTCCACTTT.

The chain is built from TRBV2 and TRBJ2-3; 13 bases fit TRBD2. The CDR3 has 15 amino acids. Germline V gene lookup returns CDR1 SNHLY and CDR2 FYNNEI. The V gene end was trimmed by 7 bases and the J gene end by 3 bases; junction bases not matched to a gene: 4. The CDR3 spells CASKGLAGETDTQYF. CDR3 bases: TGTGCCAGCAAAGGACTAGCGGGGGAAACAGATACGCAGTATTTT. Using reference TRBV2 and TRBJ2-3 for the parts outside the CDR3, the full variable domain is EPEVTQTPSHQVTQMGQEVILRCVPISNHLYFYWYRQILGQKVEFLVSFYNNEISEKSEIFDDQFSVERPDGSNFTLKIRSTKLEDSAMYFCASKGLAGETDTQYFGPGTRLTVL.

This clone was observed once. This could be a read error, since a much larger clone is one nucleotide away. The chain employs TRBV11-2 and TRBJ1-6; D uncertain. Germline assignment: CDR1 SGHAT and CDR2 FQNNGV. CDR3 length: 15 amino acids. V lost 4 bases and J lost 7, with 14 bases in between. CDR3 region: CASSWTDGKNSPLHF. The CDR3 nucleotides are TGTGCCAGCAGCTGGACGGACGGGAAGAATTCACCCCTCCACTTT.

In its sample, this clone was seen a few times. CDR3 sequence (DNA): TGTGCCAGCAGCCCACGTAGCTCTGGAAACACCATATATTTT. Encoded protein: CASSPRSSGNTIYF. The J gene is TRBJ1-3, the V gene TRBV11-3; D not certain. Germline V gene lookup returns CDR1 SGHNT and CDR2 YENEEA. V lost 5 bases and J lost 0, with 8 bases in between. CDR3 length: 14 amino acids.

The V call is TRBV6-2 or TRBV6-3, the J call TRBJ1-6, with D unclear. The CDR3 is 11 amino acids. Between the trimmed V and J ends, which lost 4 bases and 7 bases, there was a span of 2 bases. CDR1 MNHEY and CDR2 SVGEGT come from the germline V gene. DNA for the CDR3: TGTGCCAGCAGTTTAAATTCACCCCTCCACTTT. This gives the protein CASSLNSPLHF.

The chain employs TRBV11-3 and TRBJ2-7; 7 nucleotides agree with TRBD1. This CDR3 has 16 residues. The V and J ends lost 5 bases and 3 bases, in that order; junction bases with no gene match: 13. Germline V gene data show CDR1 as SGHNT and CDR2 as YENEEA. The CDR3 DNA is TGTGCCAGCAGCCGTGAAACCAGGGGGTTGAGCTACGAGCAGTACTTC. This encodes CASSRETRGLSYEQYF. Looking up the rest from reference TRBV11-3 and TRBJ2-7 gives the full variable domain: EAGVVQSPRYKIIEKKQPVAFWCNPISGHNTLYWYLQNLGQGPELLIRYENEEAVDDSQLPKDRFSAERLKGVDSTLKIQPAELGDSAVYLCASSRETRGLSYEQYFGPGTRLTVT.

J is TRBJ1-5 and V is TRBV28; TRBD1 matches at 8 bases. The V and J ends lost 5 bases and 7 bases, in that order; junction bases with no gene match: 13. CDR3 length equals 16 residues. The germline gives CDR1 MDHEN, CDR2 SYDVKM. CDR3 coding DNA: TGTGCCAGCAGTGCCCCAGGGGGCGCGAGCCGCCAGCCCCAGCATTTT. This sequence encodes CASSAPGGASRQPQHF. The full variable domain, completed using reference TRBV28 and TRBJ1-5, is DVKVTQSSRYLVKRTGEKVFLECVQDMDHENMFWYRQDPGLGLRLIYFSYDVKMKEKGDIPEGYSVSREKKERFSLILESASTNQTSMYLCASSAPGGASRQPQHFGDGTRLSIL.

CDR3 coding DNA: TGTGCCATCAGTGAAGCCCAAACTAGCACAGATACGCAGTATTTT. Its protein product is CAISEAQTSTDTQYF. J is TRBJ2-3 and V is TRBV10-3; D unresolved. V was clipped by 3 bases and J by 0 bases, with 10 bases between them. The CDR3 loop spans 15 amino acids. CDR1 and CDR2 from the germline V gene are ENHRY and SYGVKD.

This sequence joins TRBV6-2 or TRBV6-3 and TRBJ2-6; perhaps TRBD1 as D (5 bases). The germline gives CDR1 MNHEY, CDR2 SVGEGT. V was shortened by 0 bases and J by 2 bases, with 5 bases between the two germline ends. CDR3 size: 15 residues. The CDR3 nucleotides read TGTGCCAGCAGTTACTCAGGGGCTGGGGCCAACGTCCTGACTTTC. Residues: CASSYSGAGANVLTF.

Written as DNA, the CDR3 is TGTGCCAGCAGCTTATATGTTGGGGGCAGGACTGAAGCTTTCTTT. It translates to CASSLYVGGRTEAFF. The J gene is TRBJ1-1, the V gene TRBV11-3, with D perhaps TRBD1 (6 bases). The ends were cut back, 2 bases at V and 5 bases at J, with 15 bases in the middle. Germline loops: CDR1 SGHNT, CDR2 YENEEA. This CDR3 comprises 15 residues.

The chain employs TRBV6-5 and TRBJ1-5; D is unclear. This CDR3 is built from 15 residues. V shed 6 bases and J shed 1 base, with 13 bases lying between them. Germline CDR1 and CDR2: MNHEY and SVGAGI. DNA for the CDR3: TGTGCCAGCAGGGACGGGGAGAGGAGCAATCAGCCCCAGCATTTT. Amino acid sequence: CASRDGERSNQPQHF.

The chain recombines TRBV9 with TRBJ2-1; D is undetermined. V was shortened by 4 bases and J by 0 bases, with 5 bases between the two germline ends. The CDR3 contains 13 residues. Germline CDR1 is SGDLS and CDR2 is YYNGEE. The CDR3 DNA sequence: TGTGCCAGCAGCCTGAGCTCCTACAATGAGCAGTTCTTC. This gives the protein CASSLSSYNEQFF.